Following are 17 T cell receptor beta chains from one sample sequenced in a study of a mutant IDH1 vaccine in newly diagnosed glioma. Sequencing was performed with immunoSEQ multiplex PCR; in TCRdb, only in-frame clones are kept and a portion is missing. The profile shows approximately 39,000 clones, roughly 79% of them singletons. Their cognate antigens are unknown. Time point indicated: week 5, during vaccination. Vaccinated patients received 300 ug of mutant IDH1 20-mer peptide per dose, with topical imiquimod. Sequences were derived from PBMCs, sampled from a glioma patient whose treatment included an IDH1 peptide vaccine. The receptors originated from a man in his fifties or sixties with glioma.

Only one count was recorded for this clone. The chain is built from TRBV5-1 and TRBJ2-3; D is unclear. The CDR3 loop spans 17 amino acids. With 2 bases removed from V and 0 bases from J, the gap between germline ends came to 16 bases. Germline V gene sequence: CDR1 SGHRS, CDR2 YFSETQ. CDR3 nucleotide sequence: TGCGCCAGCAGCTTTGGCAACATAAACCCGAGCACAGATACGCAGTATTTT. This sequence encodes CASSFGNINPSTDTQYF.

This chain uses TRBV4-2 with TRBJ2-5; D unclear. The V gene's germline CDR1 is LGHNA and CDR2 YNFKEQ. With 2 bases removed from V and 2 bases from J, the gap between germline ends came to 9 bases. This CDR3 has 14 residues. CDR3 coding DNA: TGTGCCAGCAGCCAAATAGGTCGACAAGAGACCCAGTACTTC. Translation: CASSQIGRQETQYF.

The chain links TRBV19 to TRBJ2-4, with 7 bases matching TRBD2. V was clipped by 5 bases and J by 0 bases; unmatched bases: 10. The CDR3 length is 17 residues. Germline-derived CDR1 and CDR2 are LNHDA and SQIVND (reference sequence). The CDR3 DNA follows: TGTGCCAGTAGTCCTGGGGTCGGGAGGAGAGCCAAAAACATTCAGTACTTC. Residues: CASSPGVGRRAKNIQYF.

The gene calls are TRBV19 and TRBJ1-1; 10 nucleotides line up with TRBD1. The length of the CDR3 is 14 residues. In germline, CDR1 is LNHDA, CDR2 SQIVND (reference sequence). Losses at the gene ends were 4 bases for V and 7 bases for J; bases not matched to a gene: 6. The CDR3 bases are TGTGCCAGTAGTACCCGACAGGGGGCGGGTGAAGCTTTCTTT. This codes for CASSTRQGAGEAFF.

The J gene is TRBJ1-2, the V gene TRBV30; TRBD1 matches 9 bases. The V gene's germline CDR1 is GTSNPN and CDR2 SVGIG (reference sequence). The trim removed 0 bases at V and 5 bases at J, leaving 7 bases unmatched. This CDR3 spans 15 amino acids. CDR3: CAWSVKTGGFYGYTF. CDR3 nucleotides: TGTGCCTGGAGTGTAAAGACAGGGGGGTTTTATGGCTACACCTTC.

The V call is TRBV27, the J call TRBJ1-2; weak D call: TRBD1 (6 bases). Trimming pared 4 bases from V and 3 bases from J, leaving 15 bases between. The CDR3 runs to 15 residues. The germline V gene has CDR1 MNHEY and CDR2 SMNVEV (reference sequence). CDR3 nucleotides: TGTGCCAGCAGTTCGCTAGGGGGTACTCACTATGGCTACACCTTC. Its protein is CASSSLGGTHYGYTF.

The V call is TRBV2, the J call TRBJ2-6; tentatively, D is TRBD1 or TRBD2 (6 bases each). V lost 9 bases and J lost 1, with 13 bases in between. This CDR3 has 15 amino acids. The germline V gene encodes CDR1 SNHLY and CDR2 FYNNEI. This CDR3 reads CARGTGTSGANVLTF. CDR3 coding DNA: TGTGCCAGGGGAACAGGGACTTCTGGGGCCAACGTCCTGACTTTC.

The rearrangement links TRBV5-1 to TRBJ2-2; D uncertain. With 0 bases removed from V and 6 bases from J, the gap between germline ends came to 6 bases. Germline lookup yields CDR1 SGHRS and CDR2 YFSETQ. This CDR3 contains 13 residues. In nucleotides, the CDR3 is TGCGCCAGCAGCTTGGATTACCCCGGGGAGCTGTTTTTT. Translated: CASSLDYPGELFF.

The CDR3: CATSREALLAGGAKNIQYF. In DNA, the CDR3 is TGTGCCACCAGCAGAGAGGCCTTACTAGCGGGGGGAGCCAAAAACATTCAGTACTTC. This rearrangement joins TRBV15 to TRBJ2-4, with TRBD2 identical over 12 bases. The CDR3 loop spans 19 amino acids. Losses at the gene ends were 0 bases for V and 0 bases for J; bases not matched to a gene: 6. The germline V gene encodes CDR1 LNHNV and CDR2 YYDKDF (reference sequence).

The chain joins TRBV10-3 to TRBJ2-5, with a tentative D call TRBD1 (5 bases). The CDR3 spans 14 residues. Germline lookup yields CDR1 ENHRY and CDR2 SYGVKD. Trimming stripped 2 bases from V and 7 bases from J, with 14 bases between. As DNA, the CDR3 is TGTGCCATCAGTGAGACGGCGGCTCAGGGGACCCAGTACTTC. Protein: CAISETAAQGTQYF.

The chain couples TRBV27 to TRBJ2-2, with unresolved D. Trimming cost V 1 base and J 9 bases, with 9 bases left between them. CDR1 and CDR2 (germline): MNHEY, SMNVEV (reference sequence). The CDR3 is made up of 13 amino acids. The CDR3 DNA is TGTGCCAGCAGTTTATGGGGTGGGAGGGAGCTGTTTTTT. Translation gives CASSLWGGRELFF.

This chain connects TRBV19 to TRBJ1-5; a weak D match, TRBD1 (6 bases). Germline V lookup: CDR1 LNHDA, CDR2 SQIVND (reference sequence). Trimming removed 10 bases from V and 5 bases from J, with 39 bases in between. The CDR3 spans 21 residues. The CDR3 here is CANTFNLQDEGQKSADQPQHF. DNA for the CDR3: TGTGCCAATACTTTTAACCTTCAGGACGAAGGACAGAAATCCGCCGATCAGCCCCAGCATTTT. The full variable domain, rest sourced from reference TRBV19 and TRBJ1-5, is DGGITQSPKYLFRKEGQNVTLSCEQNLNHDAMYWYRQDPGQGLRLIYYSQIVNDFQKGDIAEGYSVSREKKESFPLTVTSAQKNPTAFYLCANTFNLQDEGQKSADQPQHFGDGTRLSIL.

V usage is TRBV9 and J usage is TRBJ2-7, with 13 bases that match TRBD2. This CDR3 contains 15 residues. After removal of 8 bases from V and 2 bases from J, the junction contained 7 bases not matched to a gene. Germline CDR1 and CDR2: SGDLS and YYNGEE. The chain's CDR3 is CASTSGTSGTYEQYF. DNA of the CDR3: TGTGCCAGTACCTCCGGGACTAGCGGGACCTACGAGCAGTACTTC. Complete variable domain (other parts from reference TRBV9 and TRBJ2-7): DSGVTQTPKHLITATGQRVTLRCSPRSGDLSVYWYQQSLDQGLQFLIQYYNGEERAKGNILERFSAQQFPDLHSELNLSSLELGDSALYFCASTSGTSGTYEQYFGPGTRLTVT.

The chain employs TRBV18 and TRBJ2-1; TRBD1 or TRBD2 may be the D gene (5 bases each). Trimming took 4 bases from V and 0 from J, leaving 19 bases between them. The CDR3 runs to 18 residues. The germline CDR1 and CDR2 sequences are KGHSH and LQKENI. The CDR3 nucleotides read TGTGCCAGCTCACGACAGACTCGAGGGTTTAGCTCCTACAATGAGCAGTTCTTC. Its translation: CASSRQTRGFSSYNEQFF.

This chain uses TRBV28 with TRBJ2-7; possibly TRBD2 for D (6 bases). The CDR3 length is 17 residues. V was shortened by 3 bases and J by 4 bases, with 22 bases between the two germline ends. Germline values: CDR1 MDHEN, CDR2 SYDVKM. The CDR3 protein is CASSFGRTPVGGYEQYF. The DNA of the CDR3 is TGTGCCAGCAGTTTTGGGAGGACCCCCGTCGGCGGGTACGAGCAGTACTTC. The full variable domain, rest sourced from reference TRBV28 and TRBJ2-7, is DVKVTQSSRYLVKRTGEKVFLECVQDMDHENMFWYRQDPGLGLRLIYFSYDVKMKEKGDIPEGYSVSREKKERFSLILESASTNQTSMYLCASSFGRTPVGGYEQYFGPGTRLTVT.

The chain couples TRBV6-1 to TRBJ1-2; TRBD1 aligns across 9 bases. Germline loops: CDR1 MNHNS, CDR2 SASEGT. The CDR3 totals 15 residues. Trimming cost V 4 bases and J 6 bases; bases outside gene matches: 9. CDR3 coding DNA: TGTGCCAGCAGTGCCCCGGGACAGGGATCCGATGGCTACACCTTC. Its translation: CASSAPGQGSDGYTF.

J is TRBJ1-5 and V is TRBV7-9, with D possibly matching TRBD1 (5 bases). This CDR3 spans 14 amino acids. V lost 3 bases and J lost 4, with 10 bases in between. CDR1 is SEHNR and CDR2 is FQNEAQ in the germline V gene (reference sequence). The CDR3, as DNA: TGTGCCAGCAGCTTCCAGGGTCCGAATCAGCCCCAGCATTTT. Protein product: CASSFQGPNQPQHF.